This T cell receptor beta chain was captured in a study of blood T cells in healthy people across ages. The germline V gene encodes CDR1 MDHEN and CDR2 SYDVKM. V was pared by 3 bases and J by 6 bases, with 13 bases of the junction left unmatched. CDR3 length: 16 residues. As concerns this clonotype: The antigen is unknown.

Sample-barcoded 5' priming and a J-beta primer mix drove a second PCR of 7 to 11 cycles. In TCRdb, the 5' RACE reads were re-called with MiXCR into one record per CDR3 protein. Here the sample spans 650,000 to 800,000 distinct CDR3 sequences, under 45% being singletons. Study-wide results and caveats: It was held that the diversity estimates obtained from one million T cells were underestimates.

This TCR was sampled from a man in his 60s in good health. Input material: blood. The V call is TRBV28, the J call TRBJ2-7; 8 nucleotides agree with TRBD1. CDR3 region: CASSLVGVQGEREQYF. DNA for the CDR3: TGTGCCAGCAGTTTGGTCGGTGTACAGGGGGAGCGCGAGCAGTACTTC.